Below are 18 T cell receptor beta chains sequenced from a single sample in a study of memory CD4+ T cells and cytomegalovirus serostatus. This table comes from immunoSEQ multiplex PCR, and its TCRdb copy is limited to in-frame clones, with some not included. The sample contains 50,000 or so clones, roughly four fifths of which appear only once. Single viable CD3+CD4+CD8-CD45RO+ cells were sorted as the memory CD4+ T cells. The sample was memory CD4+ T cells from blood. The receptors derive from an adult in good health and CMV-seronegative.

V is TRBV27 and J is TRBJ1-5, with D possibly matching TRBD1 (5 bases). Trimming stripped 8 bases from V and 2 bases from J, with 22 bases between. Looked up from germline, CDR1 is MNHEY and CDR2 is SMNVEV (reference sequence). This CDR3 is 17 amino acids long. The DNA for the CDR3 is TGTGCCAGCTGGCTGCGCTGGGGCGGGGGTGGCAATCAGCCCCAGCATTTT. This translates into CASWLRWGGGGNQPQHF.

The chain is built from TRBV9 and TRBJ2-2, with 9 bases identical to TRBD1. The V gene end was trimmed by 2 bases and the J gene end by 6 bases; junction bases not matched to a gene: 8. CDR1 is SGDLS, CDR2 YYNGEE, per germline. This CDR3 is built from 16 residues. In nucleotides, the CDR3 is TGTGCCAGCAGCGTGGGACAGGGAAATCTGGCCGGGGAGCTGTTTTTT. Its protein is CASSVGQGNLAGELFF.

The chain employs TRBV28 and TRBJ1-1, with D unclear. The CDR3 length is 20 residues. The germline CDR1 and CDR2 sequences are MDHEN and SYDVKM. V gave up 1 base and J gave up 1 base, with 25 bases separating them. Written as DNA, the CDR3 is TGTGCCAGCAGTTTATCCCCCCTGGATACTTTTTCACGGGGGAACACTGAAGCTTTCTTT. It translates to CASSLSPLDTFSRGNTEAFF.

The gene calls are TRBV7-9 and TRBJ2-4; D possibly corresponds to TRBD1 (6 bases). CDR1 is SEHNR, CDR2 FQNEAQ, per germline (reference sequence). The CDR3 spans 15 residues. The V end lost 2 bases, the J end lost 2 bases, and 10 bases lay between the germline ends. In DNA, the CDR3 is TGTGCCAGCAGCTTACCCGGGACAACCAAAAACATTCAGTACTTC. Translation: CASSLPGTTKNIQYF.

The rearrangement uses TRBV7-9 and TRBJ2-5; no clear D gene. The germline CDR1 and CDR2 sequences are SEHNR and FQNEAQ (reference sequence). Deletions cut 5 bases from V and 1 base from J, with 11 bases between. This CDR3 has 14 residues. This CDR3 is CASSPGSLQETQYF. In DNA, the CDR3 is TGTGCCAGCAGCCCCGGATCCCTCCAAGAGACCCAGTACTTC. The full variable domain, rest sourced from reference TRBV7-9 and TRBJ2-5, is DTGVSQNPRHKITKRGQNVTFRCDPISEHNRLYWYRQTLGQGPEFLTYFQNEAQLEKSRLLSDRFSAERPKGSFSTLEIQRTEQGDSAMYLCASSPGSLQETQYFGPGTRLLVL.

This chain connects TRBV28 to TRBJ2-7; 10 nucleotides line up with TRBD1. J was trimmed by 7 bases and V by 3 bases; bases with no gene match: 9. Germline CDR1 reads MDHEN; CDR2 reads SYDVKM. The CDR3 loop spans 15 amino acids. The CDR3 DNA is TGTGCCAGCAGTTTGTCGGGACAGGGGTCGAGGGAGCAGTACTTC. Amino acids: CASSLSGQGSREQYF.

This clone came up a few times. The chain uses TRBV19 and TRBJ1-1, with D perhaps TRBD1 (5 bases). CDR3 length: 12 residues. Trimming stripped 7 bases from V and 1 base from J, with 7 bases between. Germline loops: CDR1 LNHDA, CDR2 SQIVND (reference sequence). CDR3 sequence reads: CASIGQNTEAFF. CDR3 nucleotides: TGTGCCAGTATTGGACAGAACACTGAAGCTTTCTTT.

The CDR3 sequence: CASSLVSSGGTDTQYF. The CDR3 DNA reads as TGTGCCAGCAGTTTAGTTTCTAGCGGGGGCACAGATACGCAGTATTTT. V usage is TRBV28 and J usage is TRBJ2-3, with 9 bases aligning to TRBD2. CDR3 size: 16 residues. Per germline, CDR1 MDHEN and CDR2 SYDVKM. The junction had 4 bases not matched to a gene; V was cut back by 2 bases and J by 1 base.

The chain links TRBV5-5 to TRBJ2-7; 9 positions agree with TRBD1. The CDR3 loop spans 15 amino acids. The V segment lost 0 bases and the J segment 3 bases; nucleotides outside the gene matches: 4. Germline V lookup: CDR1 SGHKS, CDR2 YYEKEE (reference sequence). The CDR3 spells CASSLGDRVLYEQYF. The CDR3 region has the DNA TGTGCCAGCAGCTTGGGGGACAGGGTACTCTACGAGCAGTACTTC.

V gene TRBV5-4 combines with J gene TRBJ1-2; D not resolved. The CDR3 is 13 amino acids. Between the trimmed V and J ends, which lost 3 bases and 1 base, there was a span of 7 bases. The V gene's germline CDR1 is SGHNT and CDR2 YYREEE (reference sequence). CDR3 sequence reads: CASSSGLNYGYTF. CDR3 DNA sequence: TGTGCCAGCAGCTCGGGCCTTAACTATGGCTACACCTTC.

The J gene is TRBJ2-3, the V gene TRBV27; TRBD2 aligns across 13 bases. From germline, CDR1 is MNHEY and CDR2 SMNVEV (reference sequence). The ends lost 5 bases at V and 7 bases at J; junction bases unmatched: 24. This CDR3 is 21 amino acids long. In DNA form, the CDR3 reads TGTGCCAGCAGTCCAAAGACCGGGACTAGCGGGATTTCTTTGCACGAGTATACGCAGTATTTT. Protein: CASSPKTGTSGISLHEYTQYF.

This chain joins TRBV5-8 and TRBJ1-4, with a weak D call TRBD1 (6 bases). This CDR3 has 15 amino acids. Germline V CDR1 and CDR2: SGHTS, YDEGEE. V dropped 4 bases and J dropped 8 bases, with 18 bases sitting between them. The CDR3 loop reads CASSVDVGGGEKLFF. In DNA, the CDR3 is TGTGCCAGCAGCGTGGACGTAGGGGGAGGGGAAAAACTGTTTTTT.

This clone showed up just a few times. The sample has other DNA sequences that encode this CDR3 too. The rearrangement uses TRBV5-1 and TRBJ2-7; TRBD1 matches 12 bases. Germline CDR1 SGHRS, CDR2 YFSETQ. The CDR3 consists of 15 residues. Germline trimming cut 3 bases from V and 5 bases from J; bases unmatched to any gene: 6. CDR3 in amino acids: CASSSTGQGAHEQYF. CDR3 DNA sequence: TGCGCCAGCAGCTCCACGGGACAGGGGGCCCACGAGCAGTACTTC.

This chain links TRBV6-1 with TRBJ1-3; D is unclear. V lost 5 bases, J lost 0 bases, and 8 bases lay in between. CDR3 length equals 14 residues. Germline assignment: CDR1 MNHNS and CDR2 SASEGT. The CDR3 DNA sequence: TGTGCCAGCAGTACCACTCTCTCTGGAAACACCATATATTTT. This codes for CASSTTLSGNTIYF.

The table lists this clone with a count of one. The chain has TRBV9 and TRBJ2-3; 7 nucleotides agree with TRBD2. CDR1 and CDR2 (germline): SGDLS, YYNGEE. This CDR3 contains 15 residues. With 4 bases clipped from V and 3 bases from J, the junction kept 8 bases outside the gene matches. The CDR3 DNA sequence: TGTGCCAGCAGCCCCCGGTCGGGAGGAACAGATACGCAGTATTTT. Protein sequence: CASSPRSGGTDTQYF.

The chain links TRBV7-8 to TRBJ2-7, with TRBD1 matching 10 bases. The CDR3 consists of 17 residues. After removal of 4 bases from V and 2 bases from J, the junction contained 11 bases not matched to a gene. CDR1 is SGHVS, CDR2 FQNEAQ, per germline. The CDR3 reads CASSSGGGTGVPYEQYF. The CDR3, as DNA: TGTGCCAGCAGCTCCGGGGGGGGGACAGGGGTCCCCTACGAGCAGTACTTC.

The V call is TRBV28, the J call TRBJ2-7; 9 bases fit TRBD2. From germline, CDR1 is MDHEN and CDR2 SYDVKM. V shed 2 bases, J shed 2 bases, and the junction held 13 bases outside the gene matches. CDR3 length equals 18 residues. The CDR3 DNA reads as TGTGCCAGCAGTTTAGTAATCGTCTTCGCGGGAGGGACCTACGAGCAGTACTTC. Protein: CASSLVIVFAGGTYEQYF.

Here the CDR3 reads CAWRGQVNTPLHF. The CDR3 DNA is TGTGCCTGGAGGGGACAGGTCAATACACCCCTCCACTTT. The chain uses TRBV30 and TRBJ1-6; 8 bases match TRBD1. V was clipped by 3 bases and J by 11 bases; unmatched bases: 6. The V gene's germline CDR1 is GTSNPN and CDR2 SVGIG (reference sequence). CDR3 size: 13 residues. The full variable domain, with the rest looked up from reference TRBV30 and TRBJ1-6, is SQTIHQWPATLVQPVGSPLSLECTVEGTSNPNLYWYRQAAGRGLQLLFYSVGIGQISSEVPQNLSASRPQDRQFILSSKKLLLSDSGFYLCAWRGQVNTPLHFGNGTRLTVT.